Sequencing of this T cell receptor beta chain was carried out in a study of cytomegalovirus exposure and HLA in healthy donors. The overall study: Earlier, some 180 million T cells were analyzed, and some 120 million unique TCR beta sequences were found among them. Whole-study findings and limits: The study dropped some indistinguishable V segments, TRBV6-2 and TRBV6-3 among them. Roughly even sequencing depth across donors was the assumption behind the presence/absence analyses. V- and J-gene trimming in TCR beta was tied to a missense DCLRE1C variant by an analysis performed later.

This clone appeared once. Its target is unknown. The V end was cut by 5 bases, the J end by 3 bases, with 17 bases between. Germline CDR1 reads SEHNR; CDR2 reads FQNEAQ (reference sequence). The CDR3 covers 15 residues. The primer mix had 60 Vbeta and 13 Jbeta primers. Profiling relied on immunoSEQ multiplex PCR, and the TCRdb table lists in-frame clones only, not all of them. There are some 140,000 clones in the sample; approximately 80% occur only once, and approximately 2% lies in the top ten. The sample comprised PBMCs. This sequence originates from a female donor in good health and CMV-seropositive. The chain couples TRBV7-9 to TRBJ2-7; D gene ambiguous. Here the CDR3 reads CASSANRVHLYEQYF. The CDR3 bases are TGTGCCAGCAGCGCGAACCGGGTCCACCTCTACGAGCAGTACTTC.